This T cell receptor beta chain was sequenced during a study of T-cell memory formation after mild COVID-19. About the research overall: TCR clusters mostly belonged to single donors.

This CDR3 comprises 14 residues. V was pared by 5 bases and J by 0 bases, with 10 bases between. CDR1 is SGHTA and CDR2 is FQGNSA in the germline V gene. The 5'RACE method, run with constant-segment primers, produced TCR alpha and TCR beta cDNA libraries (carrying sample barcodes and UMIs). TCRdb re-derived calls from the 5' RACE reads in MiXCR, one entry per CDR3 protein. The sample has 350,000 to 400,000 distinct CDR3 sequences; roughly 20% are singletons. Broader study findings: Among clones peaking at day 37 in the second wave, SARS-CoV-2 specificity remained unconfirmed.

This clonotype appeared a few times. Its target is not known. The sequencing sample was made of PBMCs or a T cell subset sorted from them (not recorded which). V gene TRBV7-2 combines with J gene TRBJ1-2; TRBD1 might be the D (5 bases). The TCR sequence derives from an adult woman who had mild COVID-19 (a few samples of this study predate the infection). Cell type and time point are not known. CDR3 protein: CASSLGPTNYGYTF. The CDR3 DNA reads TGTGCCAGCAGCCTGGGACCTACTAACTATGGCTACACCTTC. The full variable domain, its missing parts supplied by reference TRBV7-2 and TRBJ1-2, is GAGVSQSPSNKVTEKGKDVELRCDPISGHTALYWYRQSLGQGLEFLIYFQGNSAPDKSGLPSDRFSAERTGGSVSTLTIQRTQQEDSAVYLCASSLGPTNYGYTFGSGTRLTVV.